The entry that follows covers one T cell receptor beta chain sequence. Its antigen is not known. CDR3 length equals 12 residues. V lost 5 bases, J lost 0 bases, and 5 bases lay in between. The germline V gene encodes CDR1 MDHEN and CDR2 SYDVKM. 13 Jbeta primers and 60 Vbeta primers were used for the PCR. Data came from immunoSEQ multiplex PCR; TCRdb stores just in-frame clones and leaves some out. The table shows a few hundred thousand clones, with around four fifths occurring only once. The data derive from a study of cytomegalovirus exposure and HLA in healthy donors. General study results and limits: Clonal expansion was found to be greater in HLA-associated TCR beta chains than in equally common others in a later analysis. Rarity characterized most TCR sequences, yet some public TCRs appeared in many donors. When analyzed later, a missense DCLRE1C variant was found to be linked to TCR beta V- and J-gene trimming.

The donors comprised healthy bone marrow donors. This clonotype originated in a woman in her thirties or forties in good health and CMV-seropositive. The rearrangement joins TRBV28 to TRBJ2-7; no clear D. Sequences were obtained from PBMCs. DNA of the CDR3: TGTGCCAGCAGTCCGAGCTCCTACGAGCAGTACTTC. Protein product: CASSPSSYEQYF.